What follows are 29 T cell receptor beta chains derived from one specimen sequenced in a study of blood T cell repertoires in COVID-19. Clones were sequenced by immunoSEQ multiplex PCR, and TCRdb holds only the in-frame ones, with some missing. The sample carries approximately 500,000 clones, roughly nine tenths recorded once. The material sequenced was peripheral blood. Every receptor here comes from a woman aged 45-60 years with COVID-19, enrolled during active disease.

Here the CDR3 reads CASSPVRMNTEAFF. The DNA for the CDR3 is TGTGCCAGCTCACCGGTGCGAATGAACACTGAAGCTTTCTTT. The J gene is TRBJ1-1, the V gene TRBV18, with unresolved D. Germline V gene sequence: CDR1 KGHSH, CDR2 LQKENI. This CDR3 spans 14 amino acids. V lost 3 bases, J lost 0 bases, and 8 bases lay in between.

The CDR3 sequence: CASSPLLRSEQFF. For the CDR3, the DNA is TGTGCCAGCTCACCACTCTTGAGGAGCGAGCAGTTCTTC. V usage is TRBV18 and J usage is TRBJ2-1; D not resolved. There are 13 residues in the CDR3. V lost 1 base and J 10 bases, leaving 11 bases between the germline ends. Germline loops: CDR1 KGHSH, CDR2 LQKENI.

The chain recombines TRBV27 with TRBJ1-2; D possibly corresponds to TRBD1 (6 bases). V was trimmed by 6 bases and J by 5 bases, leaving 13 bases between them. The CDR3 covers 13 residues. Germline CDR1 is MNHEY and CDR2 is SMNVEV (reference sequence). CDR3 nucleotide sequence: TGTGCCAGCAGCGGGGGGCTAGGTTATGGCTACACCTTC. Translating it yields CASSGGLGYGYTF.

V is TRBV10-3 and J is TRBJ2-7, with 7 bases fitting TRBD1. V gave up 9 bases and J gave up 2 bases; unmatched junction bases: 4. This CDR3 has 12 residues. Per the germline V gene, CDR1 is ENHRY and CDR2 is SYGVKD. The CDR3: CAIRDRAYEQYF. CDR3 coding DNA: TGTGCCATTAGGGACAGAGCCTACGAGCAGTACTTC.

The V and J genes are TRBV25-1 and TRBJ1-2; D might be TRBD1 (5 bases). The ends were cut back, 6 bases at V and 5 bases at J, with 10 bases in the middle. Germline CDR1 is MGHDK and CDR2 is SYGVNS. The CDR3 has 12 residues. The DNA for the CDR3 is TGTGCCAGCAGCCCAGGGTATTATGGCTACACCTTC. Protein sequence: CASSPGYYGYTF.

V usage is TRBV11-2 and J usage is TRBJ2-3; D call uncertain. Germline CDR1 is SGHAT and CDR2 is FQNNGV. V was shortened by 3 bases and J by 4 bases, with 11 bases between the two germline ends. This CDR3 comprises 14 residues. In nucleotides, the CDR3 is TGTGCCAGCAGCTTGGGTACAGTTCCAGATACGCAGTATTTT. Its protein product is CASSLGTVPDTQYF. Looking up the rest from reference TRBV11-2 and TRBJ2-3 gives the full variable domain: EAGVAQSPRYKIIEKRQSVAFWCNPISGHATLYWYQQILGQGPKLLIQFQNNGVVDDSQLPKDRFSAERLKGVDSTLKIQPAKLEDSAVYLCASSLGTVPDTQYFGPGTRLTVL.

The V call is TRBV24-1, the J call TRBJ1-2; no clear D. This CDR3 contains 14 residues. Trimming cost V 1 base and J 8 bases, with 13 bases left between them. Germline CDR1 is KGHDR and CDR2 is SFDVKD. CDR3 residues: CATSDFGRENGYTF. CDR3 bases: TGTGCCACCAGTGATTTTGGGCGGGAAAACGGCTACACCTTC.

The chain joins TRBV2 to TRBJ1-2; TRBD1 matches 9 bases. Germline V gene sequence: CDR1 SNHLY, CDR2 FYNNEI. V was pared by 6 bases and J by 9 bases, with 5 bases of the junction left unmatched. The CDR3 totals 12 residues. Here the CDR3 reads CASRAGQGRYTF. The CDR3 coding sequence is TGTGCCAGCAGGGCGGGACAGGGACGCTACACCTTC.

The CDR3 is CASSLFSYEQYF. As DNA, the CDR3 is TGTGCCAGCAGCCTTTTCTCCTACGAGCAGTACTTC. This chain joins TRBV5-5 and TRBJ2-7; D unclear. V was cut by 4 bases and J by 0 bases, with 5 bases left in between. There are 12 residues in the CDR3. The germline gives CDR1 SGHKS, CDR2 YYEKEE (reference sequence).

This clone was picked up one time. This chain connects TRBV11-2 to TRBJ2-7, with a tentative D call TRBD1 (5 bases). The CDR3 totals 15 residues. Germline V gene data show CDR1 as SGHAT and CDR2 as FQNNGV. The V end lost 1 base, the J end lost 2 bases, and 12 bases lay between the germline ends. CDR3 sequence (DNA): TGTGCCAGCAGCTTAGGACAGTCCGGCGCCTACGAGCAGTACTTC. This translates into CASSLGQSGAYEQYF.

J is TRBJ2-6 and V is TRBV30; 8 bases map to TRBD1. The CDR3 contains 15 residues. The V and J ends lost 2 bases and 2 bases, in that order; junction bases with no gene match: 2. CDR1 GTSNPN and CDR2 SVGIG come from the germline V gene (reference sequence). The CDR3 DNA follows: TGTGCCTGGAGTACAGGGGGACCTGGGGCCAACGTCCTGACTTTC. It codes for CAWSTGGPGANVLTF. Using reference TRBV30 and TRBJ2-6 for the parts outside the CDR3, the full variable domain is SQTIHQWPATLVQPVGSPLSLECTVEGTSNPNLYWYRQAAGRGLQLLFYSVGIGQISSEVPQNLSASRPQDRQFILSSKKLLLSDSGFYLCAWSTGGPGANVLTFGAGSRLTVL.

V usage is TRBV10-3 and J usage is TRBJ1-1, with D possibly being TRBD1 (5 bases). CDR3 length: 16 residues. Germline CDR1 and CDR2: ENHRY and SYGVKD. Trimming took 8 bases from V and 4 from J, leaving 23 bases between them. CDR3 coding DNA: TGTGCCATCCGGGAGGGCAGGGAAGGTAGGGGCACTGAAGCTTTCTTT. Translating gives CAIREGREGRGTEAFF.

The rearrangement joins TRBV10-3 to TRBJ1-1, with a weak D call TRBD1 (5 bases). Per the germline V gene, CDR1 is ENHRY and CDR2 is SYGVKD. With 6 bases removed from V and 1 base from J, the gap between germline ends came to 9 bases. This CDR3 is built from 13 residues. The CDR3 DNA sequence: TGTGCCATCAGCACAGGTAAGAACACTGAAGCTTTCTTT. It encodes CAISTGKNTEAFF.

This chain joins TRBV4-1 and TRBJ1-6, with TRBD1 as a possible D gene (6 bases). The CDR3 has 17 amino acids. The V gene lost 1 base and the J gene lost 7 bases, with 17 bases spanning the gap. The germline CDR1 and CDR2 sequences are MGHRA and YSYEKL. CDR3 nucleotide sequence: TGCGCCAGCAGCCAAGGGCGGGGGGGCAGGAGAAATTCACCCCTCCACTTT. Translated, it gives CASSQGRGGRRNSPLHF.

This clone was observed once. The chain is built from TRBV3-1 (or the pseudogene TRBV3-2) and TRBJ2-2, with TRBD1 matching over 9 bases. Germline CDR1 is LGHDT and CDR2 is YNNKEL (reference sequence). J gave up 5 bases and V 4 bases, and 8 bases lay outside the gene matches. The length of the CDR3 is 16 residues. CDR3 nucleotides: TGTGCCAGCAGCCCTCCGGGACAGGGACATACCGGGGAGCTGTTTTTT. It yields the protein CASSPPGQGHTGELFF.

The chain employs TRBV15 and TRBJ2-5; TRBD1 might be the D (5 bases). This CDR3 is built from 14 residues. Germline lookup yields CDR1 LNHNV and CDR2 YYDKDF (reference sequence). Deletions cut 6 bases from V and 3 bases from J, with 14 bases between. The CDR3 protein is CATSPITGEETQYF. The CDR3 DNA follows: TGTGCCACCAGTCCTATAACAGGAGAAGAGACCCAGTACTTC.

The rearrangement links TRBV2 to TRBJ1-4; D gene uncertain. The CDR3 spans 13 residues. Trimming stripped 2 bases from V and 13 bases from J, with 14 bases between. Germline V gene data show CDR1 as SNHLY and CDR2 as FYNNEI. CDR3 protein: CASSEMAQEGLFF. DNA for the CDR3: TGTGCCAGCAGTGAAATGGCGCAGGAGGGACTGTTTTTT. Using reference TRBV2 and TRBJ1-4 for the parts outside the CDR3, the full variable domain is EPEVTQTPSHQVTQMGQEVILRCVPISNHLYFYWYRQILGQKVEFLVSFYNNEISEKSEIFDDQFSVERPDGSNFTLKIRSTKLEDSAMYFCASSEMAQEGLFFGSGTQLSVL.

The chain employs TRBV3-1 (or the pseudogene TRBV3-2) and TRBJ1-2, with 9 bases aligning to TRBD1. V dropped 6 bases and J dropped 5; count of bases not matched to a gene: 4. Per germline, CDR1 LGHDT and CDR2 YNNKEL (reference sequence). This CDR3 is 13 amino acids long. The DNA for the CDR3 is TGTGCCAGCAGTCCCGGGACAGGGTATGGCTACACCTTC. Encoded protein: CASSPGTGYGYTF.

The V gene is TRBV7-3, the J gene TRBJ2-7; 10 bases fit TRBD1. Germline V gives CDR1 SGHTA, CDR2 FQGTGA. This CDR3 has 15 amino acids. With V trimmed by 3 bases and J by 0 bases, 2 bases remained unmatched. The CDR3 reads CASSLDRGGSYEQYF. For the CDR3, the DNA is TGTGCCAGCAGCTTGGACAGGGGGGGCTCCTACGAGCAGTACTTC.

The chain uses TRBV5-4 and TRBJ2-7, with 11 bases aligning to TRBD2. From germline, CDR1 is SGHNT and CDR2 YYREEE (reference sequence). The CDR3 contains 14 residues. J was trimmed by 6 bases and V by 0 bases; bases with no gene match: 2. CDR3 coding DNA: TGTGCCAGCAGCTTGGCCGGGACTAGCGGCGAGCAGTACTTC. This encodes CASSLAGTSGEQYF.

This chain connects TRBV3-1 (or the pseudogene TRBV3-2) to TRBJ1-2; TRBD1 matches at 10 bases. Germline V gene sequence: CDR1 LGHDT, CDR2 YNNKEL (reference sequence). The CDR3 length is 14 residues. V was clipped by 9 bases and J by 3 bases; unmatched bases: 7. The chain's CDR3 is CASRGTGVDYGYTF. CDR3 bases: TGTGCCAGTAGGGGGACAGGGGTTGACTATGGCTACACCTTC.

The gene calls are TRBV7-3 and TRBJ2-6; D possibly corresponds to TRBD1 (6 bases). V was pared by 5 bases and J by 0 bases, with 17 bases between. The CDR3 runs to 18 residues. The germline V gene encodes CDR1 SGHTA and CDR2 FQGTGA. The CDR3 DNA is TGTGCCAGCAGCCGACAGGTTCTTTCTCTCTCTGGGGCCAACGTCCTGACTTTC. Its protein is CASSRQVLSLSGANVLTF.

The sample holds a few counts of this clone. The genes are TRBV18 and TRBJ1-2; maybe TRBD1 (6 bases). Trimming left V 3 bases short and J 4 bases short, with 21 bases between. Germline V CDR1 and CDR2: KGHSH, LQKENI. CDR3 length equals 17 residues. CDR3 nucleotide sequence: TGTGCCAGCTCACCCGGACAGTTTAATACGCTAGGCTATGGCTACACCTTC. It yields the protein CASSPGQFNTLGYGYTF.

This clone was counted a few times. The CDR3 reads CAWSEARYQETQYF. The CDR3 nucleotides are TGTGCCTGGAGCGAGGCTCGATACCAAGAGACCCAGTACTTC. The chain combines TRBV30 with TRBJ2-5; D call uncertain. Deletions cut 3 bases from V and 0 bases from J, with 11 bases between. The CDR3 sequence is 14 residues long. Germline loops: CDR1 GTSNPN, CDR2 SVGIG (reference sequence).

The chain has TRBV28 and TRBJ2-7, with 14 bases identical to TRBD2. Looked up from germline, CDR1 is MDHEN and CDR2 is SYDVKM. This CDR3 region has 18 residues. V lost 4 bases, J lost 5 bases, and 13 bases stayed unmatched. The CDR3 nucleotides are TGTGCCAGCAGTTCCCCGGGACTAGCGGGGGCCACGAAACACGAGCAGTACTTC. Translating it yields CASSSPGLAGATKHEQYF.

The rearrangement links TRBV19 to TRBJ1-5; perhaps TRBD1 as D (5 bases). The length of the CDR3 is 16 residues. The germline CDR1 and CDR2 sequences are LNHDA and SQIVND (reference sequence). V was trimmed by 4 bases and J by 6 bases, leaving 19 bases between them. The CDR3, as DNA: TGTGCCAGTAGTACCTGGGGCGAGTTTGGGGCTCAGCCCCAGCATTTT. It codes for CASSTWGEFGAQPQHF.

The chain couples TRBV3-1 (or the pseudogene TRBV3-2) to TRBJ1-2; D is unresolved. This CDR3 has 15 residues. In germline, CDR1 is LGHDT, CDR2 YNNKEL (reference sequence). Trimming took 2 bases from V and 5 from J, leaving 15 bases between them. The DNA for the CDR3 is TGTGCCAGCAGCCAAAACACCGGCGGGGTGTATGGCTACACCTTC. Its protein product is CASSQNTGGVYGYTF.

V is TRBV6-5 and J is TRBJ2-6; a weak D match, TRBD1 (5 bases). CDR1 is MNHEY and CDR2 is SVGAGI in the germline V gene. The V and J ends lost 4 bases and 1 base respectively, with 5 bases between them. The CDR3 runs 14 residues. The CDR3: CASSSGSGANVLTF. CDR3 bases: TGTGCCAGCAGTTCAGGGTCTGGGGCCAACGTCCTGACTTTC.

The chain has TRBV29-1 and TRBJ2-7; 14 bases map to TRBD2. This CDR3 contains 14 residues. The germline V gene has CDR1 SQVTM and CDR2 ANQGSEA. The trim removed 6 bases at V and 5 bases at J, leaving 6 bases unmatched. The CDR3 region has the DNA TGCAGCGTGGGCGGACTAGCGGGAGGCAACGAGCAGTACTTC. Its protein is CSVGGLAGGNEQYF.